This TCR beta chain was observed in a study of T cell repertoires in cytomegalovirus infection. On the study more broadly: Researchers turned to recently identified HLA-C-restricted CMV epitopes as well as well-studied HLA-B-restricted ones. An indication of both CMV infection and matching HLA type came from public TCR beta signatures. General study results and limits: CMV-specific TCR beta clonotypes restricted by HLA-C were the ones dominating the ex vivo response.

V lost 4 bases to trimming and J lost 0 bases, with 12 bases between them. Germline assignment: CDR1 SGHRS and CDR2 YFSETQ. This CDR3 is 15 amino acids long. Points on this clonotype: Its matching antigen is unknown.

Using its own MiXCR run on the reads, TCRdb lists one record per CDR3 protein. The sample consists of some 920,000 distinct CDR3 sequences, roughly a third of them appearing once. The clonotype was recovered from a human donor in good health (CMV status not recorded). Some clones in this sample may be carry-over from other donors' samples. The chain joins TRBV5-1 to TRBJ2-3; tentatively, D is TRBD1 (6 bases). The sequenced sample was cultured CD8+ T cells from PBMCs, obtained from culture after CMV antigen stimulation. CDR3 sequence: CASSQDRISTDTQYF. The CDR3, as DNA: TGCGCCAGCAGCCAAGACAGGATAAGCACAGATACGCAGTATTTT. Together with reference TRBV5-1 and TRBJ2-3, the CDR3 gives the full variable domain: KAGVTQTPRYLIKTRGQQVTLSCSPISGHRSVSWYQQTPGQGLQFLFEYFSETQRNKGNFPGRFSGRQFSNSRSEMNVSTLELGDSALYLCASSQDRISTDTQYFGPGTRLTVL.